This is a list of T cell receptor beta chains from one sample in a study of cytomegalovirus exposure and HLA in healthy donors. The protocol was immunoSEQ multiplex PCR, while the TCRdb copy is restricted to in-frame clones and leaves out a portion. The sample lists about 130,000 clones; roughly four fifths were seen once. The sample consisted of PBMCs. The receptors stem from a male donor in good health and CMV-seronegative. CDR3s include the opening cysteine and the closing phenylalanine or tryptophan. D genes are given only for firm matches. A clone size is listed for some rows: how often the clone was seen (once, few, many), or a class if it is expanded.

D: TRBD2
J: TRBJ2-7
V: TRBV5-4
size: .
DNA: TGTGCCAGCAGCTTGGGCGGACTAGCGGGAGCCTACGAGCAGTACTTC
CDR3: CASSLGGLAGAYEQYF

D: .
J: TRBJ2-7
V: TRBV27
size: .
DNA: TGTGCCAGCAGTTTAAAGGTAGCCCGTCGCGAGCAGTACTTC
CDR3: CASSLKVARREQYF

D: .
J: TRBJ2-2
V: TRBV7-9
size: .
DNA: TGTGCCGGAGGTAGGGCTGGCACCGGGGAGCTGTTTTTT
CDR3: CAGGRAGTGELFF

D: .
J: TRBJ1-2
V: TRBV2
size: large
DNA: TGTGCCAGCAGTGTAAGACAGCCCAGGGGTGGCTACACCTTC
CDR3: CASSVRQPRGGYTF

D: .
J: TRBJ1-6
V: TRBV28
size: .
DNA: TGTGCCAGCAGTTTTGGATCCTTGGGCAGTCGGAATTCACCCCTCCACTTT
CDR3: CASSFGSLGSRNSPLHF

D: TRBD1
J: TRBJ2-1
V: TRBV5-6
size: .
DNA: TGTGCCAGCAGCGGGGACAGGGCCCTAGGGCAGTTCTTC
CDR3: CASSGDRALGQFF

D: .
J: TRBJ2-7
V: TRBV28
size: .
DNA: TGTGCCAGCCAACAGGGCCTGGCTTACGAGCAGTACTTC
CDR3: CASQQGLAYEQYF

D: TRBD1
J: TRBJ2-6
V: TRBV18
size: .
DNA: TGTGCCAGCTCACGAAATTCCGGGACAGGGGTAGGAGGGGCCAACGTCCTGACTTTC
CDR3: CASSRNSGTGVGGANVLTF

D: TRBD1
J: TRBJ1-6
V: TRBV6-1
size: .
DNA: TGTGCCAGCAGTTCTTCCGGGACAGACAATTCACCCCTCCACTTT
CDR3: CASSSSGTDNSPLHF

D: TRBD2
J: TRBJ2-3
V: TRBV6-5
size: .
DNA: TGTGCCAGCAGTACTAGCGGGCCTACAGATACGCAGTATTTT
CDR3: CASSTSGPTDTQYF

D: .
J: TRBJ1-4
V: TRBV25-1
size: .
DNA: TGTGCCAGCAGTGAATCGGGAGGGGAAAAACTGTTTTTT
CDR3: CASSESGGEKLFF